The 19 T cell receptor beta chains below all came from one sample that was sequenced in a study of shared clonotypes between healthy human individuals. Assay used: immunoSEQ multiplex PCR; TCRdb lists only in-frame clones, some missing. The repertoire has about 1.5 million clones, 95% to 99% of them found once; the top ten carry less than 0.55%. Sequencing input: naive CD4+ T cells sorted from blood. As to subset: CD45RA+ positively selected. The origin of the receptors is a man aged 25 to 40 in good health.

This chain connects TRBV5-4 to TRBJ2-3; possibly TRBD2 for D (5 bases). CDR3 length equals 13 residues. Germline loops: CDR1 SGHNT, CDR2 YYREEE (reference sequence). Trimming took off 4 bases at V and 3 bases at J, with 9 bases between the two ends. The chain's CDR3 is CASSVDSTDTQYF. The CDR3, as DNA: TGTGCCAGCAGCGTGGACTCGACAGATACGCAGTATTTT.

This rearrangement joins TRBV29-1 to TRBJ2-3, with D hard to call. The CDR3 length is 14 residues. V lost 8 bases, J lost 2 bases, and 17 bases lay in between. CDR1 and CDR2 from the germline V gene are SQVTM and ANQGSEA. Here the CDR3 DNA reads TGCAGCTCAGCCTCGGCAGACATCACAGATACGCAGTATTTT. Translation: CSSASADITDTQYF.

The rearrangement joins TRBV6-5 to TRBJ1-2; D call uncertain. The CDR3 runs to 14 residues. The germline V gene encodes CDR1 MNHEY and CDR2 SVGAGI. V lost 1 base and J 8 bases, leaving 14 bases between the germline ends. The CDR3 here is CASSYWANSGGYTF. Here the CDR3 DNA reads TGTGCCAGCAGTTACTGGGCTAACTCGGGGGGCTACACCTTC.

With respect to this clone: Its ends do not fully match the called genes, so a read error is possible. CDR3 nucleotide sequence: TGCGCCAGCAGATTGGAGAGGGGGCGGGCGGAGACCCAGTACTTC. Protein product: CASRLERGRAETQYF. The rearrangement links TRBV5-1 to TRBJ2-5, with 7 bases lining up with TRBD1. Germline V gene sequence: CDR1 SGHRS, CDR2 YFSETQ. The CDR3 is 15 amino acids.

The DNA of the CDR3 is TGTGCCAGCAGTTATACAGGGGGCCCCTACGAGCAGTACTTC. Translating it yields CASSYTGGPYEQYF. The V gene is TRBV28, the J gene TRBJ2-7, with 9 bases fitting TRBD1. V dropped 4 bases and J dropped 2; count of bases not matched to a gene: 3. Germline CDR1 MDHEN, CDR2 SYDVKM. This CDR3 is built from 14 residues.

The gene calls are TRBV11-2 and TRBJ2-2, with D hard to call. The CDR3 length is 14 residues. V gave up 5 bases and J gave up 6 bases, with 13 bases separating them. Germline V gene data show CDR1 as SGHAT and CDR2 as FQNNGV. CDR3 loop: CASSNWRLPGELFF. The CDR3 DNA follows: TGTGCCAGCAGCAATTGGCGACTGCCCGGGGAGCTGTTTTTT.

The chain links TRBV4-2 to TRBJ2-7; 11 bases fit TRBD1. Losses at the gene ends were 4 bases for V and 4 bases for J; bases not matched to a gene: 6. CDR3 length equals 15 residues. Germline loops: CDR1 LGHNA, CDR2 YNFKEQ. CDR3 sequence: CASSLTGTGGYEQYF. In DNA form, the CDR3 reads TGTGCCAGCAGCCTCACCGGGACAGGGGGATACGAGCAGTACTTC.

This clone was seen a single time. The chain employs TRBV6-5 and TRBJ2-3, with D perhaps TRBD2 (6 bases). Per germline, CDR1 MNHEY and CDR2 SVGAGI. V was clipped by 5 bases and J by 3 bases, with 12 bases between them. The CDR3 length is 14 residues. The CDR3 DNA is TGTGCCAGCAGTCGTCGGCGGGAAACAGATACGCAGTATTTT. Translated, it gives CASSRRRETDTQYF.

This clone was seen a few times. The V gene is TRBV11-2, the J gene TRBJ1-3; D unclear. Germline values: CDR1 SGHAT, CDR2 FQNNGV. Trimming removed 2 bases from V and 0 bases from J, with 5 bases in between. The CDR3 is made up of 14 amino acids. This chain's CDR3 is CASSLRLSGNTIYF. CDR3 DNA sequence: TGTGCCAGCAGCTTAAGGCTCTCTGGAAACACCATATATTTT.

The chain is built from TRBV29-1 and TRBJ1-1; D possibly corresponds to TRBD1 (5 bases). Trimming removed 3 bases from V and 4 bases from J, with 9 bases in between. Germline loops: CDR1 SQVTM, CDR2 ANQGSEA. The CDR3 contains 12 residues. The CDR3 region is CSVDRAATEAFF. CDR3 sequence (DNA): TGCAGCGTTGACAGGGCGGCCACTGAAGCTTTCTTT.

The rearrangement links TRBV28 to TRBJ2-5, with 7 bases identical to TRBD1. Per germline, CDR1 MDHEN and CDR2 SYDVKM. CDR3 length: 16 residues. V lost 3 bases to trimming and J lost 3 bases; unmatched junction nucleotides: 10. The CDR3 DNA follows: TGTGCCAGCAGTTTCTACGGAGACAGGGACGAAGAGACCCAGTACTTC. This sequence encodes CASSFYGDRDEETQYF.

The rearrangement uses TRBV7-2 and TRBJ1-5; D is undetermined. This CDR3 contains 14 residues. Looked up from germline, CDR1 is SGHTA and CDR2 is FQGNSA. With 5 bases removed from V and 4 bases from J, the gap between germline ends came to 12 bases. CDR3 sequence reads: CASSIGPRNQPQHF. The CDR3 bases are TGTGCCAGCAGCATCGGACCGAGGAATCAGCCCCAGCATTTT.

The CDR3 protein is CASSVGQGPETQYF. Written as DNA, the CDR3 is TGTGCCAGCAGCGTAGGACAGGGGCCGGAGACCCAGTACTTC. The chain is built from TRBV9 and TRBJ2-5; 8 nucleotides match TRBD1. The CDR3 consists of 14 residues. V lost 0 bases to trimming and J lost 5 bases; unmatched junction nucleotides: 3. Per germline, CDR1 SGDLS and CDR2 YYNGEE.

V is TRBV18 and J is TRBJ1-1; 7 positions match TRBD1. Trimming took 4 bases from V and 2 from J; bases not matched to a gene: 13. Germline V gene lookup returns CDR1 KGHSH and CDR2 LQKENI. The CDR3 runs to 17 residues. This CDR3 reads CASSQNWDRKLNTEAFF. The CDR3 DNA reads TGTGCCAGCTCACAAAACTGGGACAGAAAGTTAAACACTGAAGCTTTCTTT.

V is TRBV27 and J is TRBJ2-3; unclear D gene. Germline loops: CDR1 MNHEY, CDR2 SMNVEV (reference sequence). CDR3 length: 13 amino acids. V shed 6 bases and J shed 2 bases, with 9 bases lying between them. The CDR3 spells CASRRIDTDTQYF. CDR3 nucleotide sequence: TGTGCCAGCAGACGGATTGACACAGATACGCAGTATTTT.

The chain couples TRBV27 to TRBJ1-1; D ambiguous. Germline CDR1 and CDR2: MNHEY and SMNVEV (reference sequence). The CDR3 consists of 14 residues. V was clipped by 0 bases and J by 4 bases, with 9 bases between them. The CDR3 region has the DNA TGTGCCAGCAGTTTATCAGTTCGGGCCACTGAAGCTTTCTTT. Translation gives CASSLSVRATEAFF.

DNA of the CDR3: TGTGCCAGCAGCGCCAGGGGTTCGGGCACTGAAGCTTTCTTT. Translation gives CASSARGSGTEAFF. The genes are TRBV7-9 and TRBJ1-1; D possibly corresponds to TRBD1 (6 bases). The V gene lost 5 bases and the J gene lost 4 bases, with 14 bases spanning the gap. The CDR3 loop spans 14 amino acids. From germline, CDR1 is SEHNR and CDR2 FQNEAQ (reference sequence).

The V and J genes are TRBV27 and TRBJ2-5, with D possibly matching TRBD2 (5 bases). CDR1 MNHEY and CDR2 SMNVEV come from the germline V gene (reference sequence). V lost 4 bases to trimming and J lost 1 base, with 10 bases between them. The CDR3 runs 14 residues. The CDR3 DNA follows: TGTGCCAGCAGTTACGGGAACAGCCAAGAGACCCAGTACTTC. This encodes CASSYGNSQETQYF.

The rearrangement links TRBV18 to TRBJ2-7; 10 bases map to TRBD2. The CDR3 totals 15 residues. Unmatched junction bases numbered 4, after V lost 3 bases and J lost 2 bases. The germline V gene encodes CDR1 KGHSH and CDR2 LQKENI. This CDR3 reads CASSPGTSATYEQYF. Written as DNA, the CDR3 is TGTGCCAGCTCACCGGGGACTAGCGCTACCTACGAGCAGTACTTC.